The clone carrying this T cell receptor (beta chain) has a single count. Profiled with immunoSEQ multiplex PCR; TCRdb holds only in-frame clones, not every one. The data show about 60,000 clones, about 84% seen once. The data are from a study of blood T cell repertoires in COVID-19. Study details: Samples representing acute and convalescent COVID-19 were sourced from the United States, Italy and Spain.

Germline-derived CDR1 and CDR2 are LGHNA and YNFKEQ. With 0 bases clipped from V and 2 bases from J, the junction kept 7 bases outside the gene matches. CDR3 length equals 17 residues. The V call is TRBV4-2, the J call TRBJ2-3; TRBD2 matches 8 bases. The TCR was taken from a human donor in a cohort sampled during active COVID-19. Sequencing used peripheral blood. In nucleotides, the CDR3 is TGTGCCAGCAGCCAAGACGGGGCGGGGGGTTTCACAGATACGCAGTATTTT. Protein product: CASSQDGAGGFTDTQYF.